The 11 T cell receptor beta chains presented below share a single source sample, sequenced in a study of blood T cell repertoires in COVID-19. Profiling relied on immunoSEQ multiplex PCR, and the TCRdb table lists in-frame clones only, not all of them. The top ten hold more than 8% of the sample, which has 140,000 to 150,000 clones, about four fifths seen once. The sample consisted of peripheral blood. The receptors come from a human donor in a cohort sampled during active COVID-19.

The chain joins TRBV20-1 to TRBJ2-7, with 8 nucleotides matching TRBD1. The germline V gene encodes CDR1 DFQATT and CDR2 SNEGSKA (reference sequence). V lost 3 bases and J lost 4; bases outside the gene matches: 8. The CDR3 loop spans 14 amino acids. The CDR3 is CSASRQGLKYEQYF. CDR3 in DNA: TGCAGTGCTAGTCGACAGGGGTTAAAATACGAGCAGTACTTC.

The V gene is TRBV27, the J gene TRBJ2-4, with TRBD2 identical over 8 bases. The V gene's germline CDR1 is MNHEY and CDR2 SMNVEV (reference sequence). The CDR3 consists of 21 residues. V shed 5 bases and J 6 bases; nucleotides not matched to a gene: 27. The DNA for the CDR3 is TGTGCCAGCAGTCTTTCGCCTCCCTACATAGCGGGACTACCCGCCGGAAACATTCAGTACTTC. This translates into CASSLSPPYIAGLPAGNIQYF.

This sequence joins TRBV19 and TRBJ1-6; TRBD1 matches at 11 bases. The junction had 8 bases not matched to a gene; V was cut back by 4 bases and J by 9 bases. From germline, CDR1 is LNHDA and CDR2 SQIVND (reference sequence). The CDR3 sequence is 16 residues long. The CDR3 DNA reads TGTGCCAGTAGTACCCGGACAGGGGGCGAGGGTTCACCCCTCCACTTT. It specifies CASSTRTGGEGSPLHF.

The V and J genes are TRBV7-2 and TRBJ2-7, with 7 nucleotides matching TRBD2. Germline trimming cut 1 base from V and 3 bases from J; bases unmatched to any gene: 6. The CDR3 is 15 residues long. Germline CDR1 SGHTA, CDR2 FQGNSA. This chain's CDR3 is CASSLGFERGYEQYF. For the CDR3, the DNA is TGTGCCAGCAGCTTAGGATTCGAGCGGGGCTACGAGCAGTACTTC.

The rearrangement uses TRBV6-5 and TRBJ1-1; tentative D call: TRBD1 (6 bases). This CDR3 contains 14 residues. The germline V gene has CDR1 MNHEY and CDR2 SVGAGI. The V end lost 6 bases, the J end lost 5 bases, and 16 bases lay between the germline ends. DNA for the CDR3: TGTGCCAGCAGCCGTAACAGGGAAGGGACTGAAGCTTTCTTT. The encoded protein is CASSRNREGTEAFF.

This rearrangement joins TRBV19 to TRBJ1-6, with D hard to call. V was shortened by 5 bases and J by 6 bases, with 11 bases between the two germline ends. The V gene's germline CDR1 is LNHDA and CDR2 SQIVND (reference sequence). The CDR3 is made up of 14 amino acids. CDR3 amino acids: CASSVAIANSPLHF. DNA of the CDR3: TGTGCCAGTAGTGTCGCCATAGCTAATTCACCCCTCCACTTT.

This clone was observed once. This chain connects TRBV28 to TRBJ2-7; TRBD2 matches 11 bases. Trimming at V came to 5 bases and at J to 4 bases, leaving 4 bases not matched to a gene. The CDR3 length is 14 residues. The germline V gene encodes CDR1 MDHEN and CDR2 SYDVKM. The CDR3 DNA is TGTGCCAGCAGTCGGACTAGCGGGCCATACGAGCAGTACTTC. Encoded protein: CASSRTSGPYEQYF.

This clone was counted a few times. The V call is TRBV29-1, the J call TRBJ2-5, with TRBD1 identical over 11 bases. The V gene end was trimmed by 8 bases and the J gene end by 0 bases; junction bases not matched to a gene: 8. Germline V gene sequence: CDR1 SQVTM, CDR2 ANQGSEA. The CDR3 consists of 15 residues. The CDR3 coding sequence is TGCAGCCCTACGTTGGGACAGGGGGACCAAGAGACCCAGTACTTC. Translated: CSPTLGQGDQETQYF. Full variable domain (remainder filled in from reference TRBV29-1 and TRBJ2-5): SAVISQKPSRDICQRGTSLTIQCQVDSQVTMMFWYRQQPGQSLTLIATANQGSEATYESGFVIDKFPISRPNLTFSTLTVSNMSPEDSSIYLCSPTLGQGDQETQYFGPGTRLLVL.

This clone was detected only a few times. The chain links TRBV28 to TRBJ1-4, with 9 bases matching TRBD1. The CDR3 is made up of 15 amino acids. With 3 bases clipped from V and 7 bases from J, the junction kept 6 bases outside the gene matches. Germline V CDR1 and CDR2: MDHEN, SYDVKM. This CDR3 reads CASSFGTGSGEKLFF. The CDR3 bases are TGTGCCAGCAGTTTCGGGACAGGGTCGGGTGAAAAACTGTTTTTT.

This rearrangement joins TRBV5-4 to TRBJ2-5; 9 nucleotides line up with TRBD1. The V gene end was trimmed by 4 bases and the J gene end by 2 bases; junction bases not matched to a gene: 3. The length of the CDR3 is 14 residues. Germline lookup yields CDR1 SGHNT and CDR2 YYREEE (reference sequence). The CDR3 sequence is CASSRDRAQETQYF. In DNA, the CDR3 is TGTGCCAGCAGCCGGGACAGGGCGCAAGAGACCCAGTACTTC.

The J gene is TRBJ2-2, the V gene TRBV11-2, with D unclear. The CDR3 extends over 17 amino acids. CDR1 SGHAT and CDR2 FQNNGV come from the germline V gene. V lost 6 bases and J 0 bases, leaving 17 bases between the germline ends. CDR3 in amino acids: CASSSPPLSTNTGELFF. DNA of the CDR3: TGTGCCAGCAGTTCCCCGCCCCTTAGCACGAACACCGGGGAGCTGTTTTTT.